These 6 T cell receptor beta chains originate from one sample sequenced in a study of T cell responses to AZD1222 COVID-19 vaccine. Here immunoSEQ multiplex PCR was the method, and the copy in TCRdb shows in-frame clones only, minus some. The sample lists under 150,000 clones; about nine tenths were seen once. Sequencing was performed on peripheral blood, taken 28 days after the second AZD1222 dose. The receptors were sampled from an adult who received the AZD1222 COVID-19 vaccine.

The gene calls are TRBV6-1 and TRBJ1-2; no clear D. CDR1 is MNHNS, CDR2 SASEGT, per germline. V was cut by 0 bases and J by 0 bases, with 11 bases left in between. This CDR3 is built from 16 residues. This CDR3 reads CASSEATALANYGYTF. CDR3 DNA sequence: TGTGCCAGCAGTGAAGCTACAGCCCTAGCTAACTATGGCTACACCTTC.

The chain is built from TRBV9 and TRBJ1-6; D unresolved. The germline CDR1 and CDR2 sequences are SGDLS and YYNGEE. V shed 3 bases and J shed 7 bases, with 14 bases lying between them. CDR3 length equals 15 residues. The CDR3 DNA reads TGTGCCAGCAGCGGCGCTAGGCAGCTAAATTCACCCCTCCACTTT. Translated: CASSGARQLNSPLHF.

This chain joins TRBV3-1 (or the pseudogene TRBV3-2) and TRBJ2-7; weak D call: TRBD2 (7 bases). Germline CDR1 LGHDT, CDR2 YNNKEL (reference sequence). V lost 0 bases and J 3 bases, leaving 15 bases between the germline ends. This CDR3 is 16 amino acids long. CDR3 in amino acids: CASSQEGRGGNYEQYF. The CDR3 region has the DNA TGTGCCAGCAGCCAAGAGGGAAGGGGGGGAAACTACGAGCAGTACTTC.

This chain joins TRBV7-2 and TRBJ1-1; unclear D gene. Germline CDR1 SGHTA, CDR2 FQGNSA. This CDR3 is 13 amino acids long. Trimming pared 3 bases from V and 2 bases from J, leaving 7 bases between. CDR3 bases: TGTGCCAGCAGCTTTTCCTTTAACACTGAAGCTTTCTTT. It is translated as CASSFSFNTEAFF.

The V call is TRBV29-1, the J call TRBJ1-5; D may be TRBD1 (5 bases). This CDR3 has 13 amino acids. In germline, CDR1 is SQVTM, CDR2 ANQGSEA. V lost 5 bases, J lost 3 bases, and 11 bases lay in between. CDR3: CSVSQGDNQPQHF. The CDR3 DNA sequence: TGCAGCGTTAGTCAGGGAGACAATCAGCCCCAGCATTTT.

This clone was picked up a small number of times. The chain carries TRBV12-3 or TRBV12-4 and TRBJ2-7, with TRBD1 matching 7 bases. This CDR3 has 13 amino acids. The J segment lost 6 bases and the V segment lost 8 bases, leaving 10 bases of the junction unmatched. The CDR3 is CASGRDRVSEQYF. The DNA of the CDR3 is TGTGCCAGCGGCCGCGACAGGGTCTCCGAGCAGTACTTC.